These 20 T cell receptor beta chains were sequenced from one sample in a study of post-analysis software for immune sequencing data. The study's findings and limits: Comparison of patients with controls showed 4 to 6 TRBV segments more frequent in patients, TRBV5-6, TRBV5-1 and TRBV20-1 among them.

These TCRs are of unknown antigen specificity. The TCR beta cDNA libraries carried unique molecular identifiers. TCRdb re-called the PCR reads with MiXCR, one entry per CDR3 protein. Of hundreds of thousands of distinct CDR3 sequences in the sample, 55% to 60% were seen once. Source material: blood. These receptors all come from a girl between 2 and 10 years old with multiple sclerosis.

CDR3 sequence reads: CASRFRRMNTEAFF. The CDR3 nucleotides read TGTGCCAGCAGGTTTAGGCGGATGAACACTGAAGCTTTCTTT. V gene TRBV12-3 or TRBV12-4 combines with J gene TRBJ1-1; D not resolved. Trimming cost V 6 bases and J 0 bases, with 11 bases left between them. The CDR3 totals 14 residues.

The CDR3 DNA reads as TGTGCCAGCAGCCTCCGGCGGGGGTCCTACGAGCAGTACTTC. Its protein is CASSLRRGSYEQYF. The V gene is TRBV3-1, the J gene TRBJ2-7; 7 bases are a match to TRBD2. The CDR3 sequence is 14 residues long. With 4 bases clipped from V and 1 base from J, the junction kept 4 bases outside the gene matches. CDR1 and CDR2 (germline): LGHDT, YNNKEL (reference sequence).

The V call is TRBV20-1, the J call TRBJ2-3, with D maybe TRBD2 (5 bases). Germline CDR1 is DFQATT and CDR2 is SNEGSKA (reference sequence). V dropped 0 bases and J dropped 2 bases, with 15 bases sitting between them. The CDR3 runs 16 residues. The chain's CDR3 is CSARDPRAGDTDTQYF. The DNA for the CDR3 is TGCAGTGCTAGAGATCCCCGTGCGGGCGACACAGATACGCAGTATTTT.

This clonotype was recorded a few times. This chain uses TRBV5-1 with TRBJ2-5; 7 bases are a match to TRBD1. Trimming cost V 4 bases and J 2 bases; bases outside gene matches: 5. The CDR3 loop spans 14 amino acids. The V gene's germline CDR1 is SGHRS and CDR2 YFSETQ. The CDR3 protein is CASSRGTEQETQYF. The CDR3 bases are TGCGCCAGCAGCAGGGGGACAGAACAAGAGACCCAGTACTTC.

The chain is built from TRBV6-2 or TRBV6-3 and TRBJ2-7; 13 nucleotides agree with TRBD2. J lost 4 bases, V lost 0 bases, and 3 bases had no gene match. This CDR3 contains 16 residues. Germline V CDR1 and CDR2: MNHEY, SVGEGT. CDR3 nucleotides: TGTGCCAGCAGTTACTCGTGGACTAGCGGGAGTTACGAGCAGTACTTC. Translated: CASSYSWTSGSYEQYF.

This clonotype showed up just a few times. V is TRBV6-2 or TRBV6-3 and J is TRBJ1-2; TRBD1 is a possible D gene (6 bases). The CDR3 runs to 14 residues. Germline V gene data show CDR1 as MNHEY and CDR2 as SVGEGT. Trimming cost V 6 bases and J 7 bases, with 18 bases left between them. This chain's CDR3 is CASRTGSGVPGYTF. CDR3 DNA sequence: TGTGCCAGCAGAACAGGGAGCGGCGTCCCTGGCTACACCTTC.

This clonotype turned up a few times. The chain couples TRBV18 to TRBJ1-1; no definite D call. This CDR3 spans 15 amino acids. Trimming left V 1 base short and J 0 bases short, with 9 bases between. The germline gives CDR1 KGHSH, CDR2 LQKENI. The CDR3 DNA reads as TGTGCCAGCTCACCACAGGCGGGAATGAACACTGAAGCTTTCTTT. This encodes CASSPQAGMNTEAFF.

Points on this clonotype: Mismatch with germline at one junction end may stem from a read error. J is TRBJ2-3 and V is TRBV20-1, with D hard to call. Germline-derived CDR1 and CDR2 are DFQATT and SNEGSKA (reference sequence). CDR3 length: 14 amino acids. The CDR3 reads CSVGGPQSTDTQYF. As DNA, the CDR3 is TGCAGTGTTGGTGGCCCCCAGAGCACAGACACGCAGTATTTT.

For the CDR3, the DNA is TGTGCCAGCAGCCCCCCTCTCACCAGCACTGAAGCTTTCTTT. Translated, it gives CASSPPLTSTEAFF. The rearrangement links TRBV7-2 to TRBJ1-1, with D unclear. The CDR3 has 14 amino acids. The germline V and J ends were trimmed by 5 bases and 4 bases, with 14 bases remaining between them. In germline, CDR1 is SGHTA, CDR2 FQGNSA.

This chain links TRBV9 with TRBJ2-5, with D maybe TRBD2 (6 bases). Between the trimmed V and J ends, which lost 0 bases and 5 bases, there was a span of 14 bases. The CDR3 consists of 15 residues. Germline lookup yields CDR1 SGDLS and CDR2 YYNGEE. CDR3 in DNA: TGTGCCAGCAGCGTAGAGGACTCCCGGGGGGAGACCCAGTACTTC. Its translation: CASSVEDSRGETQYF.

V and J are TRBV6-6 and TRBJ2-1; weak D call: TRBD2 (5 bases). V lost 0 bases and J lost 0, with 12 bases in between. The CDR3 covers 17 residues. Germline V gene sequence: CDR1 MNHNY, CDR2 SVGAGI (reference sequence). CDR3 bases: TGTGCCAGCAGTTACTCTGGCGGGCCCTTCTCCTACAATGAGCAGTTCTTC. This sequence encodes CASSYSGGPFSYNEQFF.

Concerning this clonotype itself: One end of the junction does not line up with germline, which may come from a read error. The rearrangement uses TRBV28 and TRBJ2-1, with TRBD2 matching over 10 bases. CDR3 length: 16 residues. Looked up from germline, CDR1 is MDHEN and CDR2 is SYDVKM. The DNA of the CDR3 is TGTGCCAGCAGTGCCCAACTAGCGGGATCCTACGATGAGCAGTTCTTC. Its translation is CASSAQLAGSYDEQFF.

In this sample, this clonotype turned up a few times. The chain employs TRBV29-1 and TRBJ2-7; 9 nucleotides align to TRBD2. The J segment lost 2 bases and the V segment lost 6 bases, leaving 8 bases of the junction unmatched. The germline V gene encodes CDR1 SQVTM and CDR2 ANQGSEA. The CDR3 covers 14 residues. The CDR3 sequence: CSVLLAGQPYEQYF. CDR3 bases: TGCAGCGTCCTGCTAGCGGGGCAACCCTACGAGCAGTACTTC.

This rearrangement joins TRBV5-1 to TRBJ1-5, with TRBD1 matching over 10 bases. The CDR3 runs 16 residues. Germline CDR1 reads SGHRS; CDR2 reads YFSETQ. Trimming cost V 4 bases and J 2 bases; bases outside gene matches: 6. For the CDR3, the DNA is TGCGCCAGCAGCCCTCGGGGGACAGGGGGCAATCAGCCCCAGCATTTT. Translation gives CASSPRGTGGNQPQHF.

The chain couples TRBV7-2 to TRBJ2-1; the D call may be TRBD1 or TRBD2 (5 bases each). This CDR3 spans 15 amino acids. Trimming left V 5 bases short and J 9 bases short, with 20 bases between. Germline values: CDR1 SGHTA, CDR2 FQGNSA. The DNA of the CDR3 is TGTGCCAGCAGCCCCCCACCCTGGGGGTCTCGTGAGCAGTTCTTC. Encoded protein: CASSPPPWGSREQFF.

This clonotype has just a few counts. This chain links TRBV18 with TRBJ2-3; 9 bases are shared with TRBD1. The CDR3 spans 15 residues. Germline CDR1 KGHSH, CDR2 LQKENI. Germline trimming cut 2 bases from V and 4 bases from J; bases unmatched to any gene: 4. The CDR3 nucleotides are TGTGCCAGCTCACCAGGACAGGGGTCCGCAGATACGCAGTATTTT. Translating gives CASSPGQGSADTQYF.

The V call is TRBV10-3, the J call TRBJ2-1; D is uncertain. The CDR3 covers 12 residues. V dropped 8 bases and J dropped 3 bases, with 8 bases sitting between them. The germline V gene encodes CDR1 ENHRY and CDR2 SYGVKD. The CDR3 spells CAIGAGYNEQFF. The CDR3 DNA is TGTGCCATCGGCGCTGGCTACAATGAGCAGTTCTTC.

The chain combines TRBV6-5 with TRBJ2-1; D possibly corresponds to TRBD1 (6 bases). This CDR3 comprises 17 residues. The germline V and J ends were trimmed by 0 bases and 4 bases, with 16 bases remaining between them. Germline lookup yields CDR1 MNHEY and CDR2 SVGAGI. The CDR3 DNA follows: TGTGCCAGCAGTTACTCGACGCAGGGGCCGCCGTACAATGAGCAGTTCTTC. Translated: CASSYSTQGPPYNEQFF.

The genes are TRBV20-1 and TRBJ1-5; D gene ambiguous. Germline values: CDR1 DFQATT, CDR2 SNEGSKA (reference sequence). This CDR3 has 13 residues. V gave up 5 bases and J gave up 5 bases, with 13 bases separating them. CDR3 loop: CSAGLARDQPQHF. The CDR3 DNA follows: TGCAGTGCTGGACTGGCGAGGGATCAGCCCCAGCATTTT.

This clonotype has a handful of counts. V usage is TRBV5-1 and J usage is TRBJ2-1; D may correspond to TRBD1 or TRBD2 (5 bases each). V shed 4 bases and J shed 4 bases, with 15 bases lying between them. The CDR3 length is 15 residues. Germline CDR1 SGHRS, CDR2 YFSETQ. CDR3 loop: CASSNTGSGYNEQFF. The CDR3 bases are TGCGCCAGCAGCAATACAGGTTCGGGGTACAATGAGCAGTTCTTC.